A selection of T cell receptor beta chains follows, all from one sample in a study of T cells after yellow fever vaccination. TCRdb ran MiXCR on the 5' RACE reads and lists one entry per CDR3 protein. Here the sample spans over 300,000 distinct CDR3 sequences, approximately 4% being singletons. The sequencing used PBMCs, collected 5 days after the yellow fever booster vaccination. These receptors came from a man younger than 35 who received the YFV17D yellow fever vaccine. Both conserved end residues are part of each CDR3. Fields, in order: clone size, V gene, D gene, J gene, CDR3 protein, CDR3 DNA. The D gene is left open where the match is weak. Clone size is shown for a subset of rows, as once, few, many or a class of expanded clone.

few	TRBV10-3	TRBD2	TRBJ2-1	CAISESELAGVNEQFF	TGTGCCATCAGTGAGTCAGAACTAGCGGGGGTAAATGAGCAGTTCTTC
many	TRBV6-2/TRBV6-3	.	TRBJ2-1	CASSYAPADYNEQFF	TGTGCCAGCAGTTACGCCCCAGCGGACTACAATGAGCAGTTCTTC
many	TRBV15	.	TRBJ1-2	CATSRAGTPGNGYTF	TGTGCCACCAGCAGAGCCGGGACCCCCGGGAATGGCTACACCTTC
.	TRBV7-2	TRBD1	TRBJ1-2	CASSLIGQAKYYGYTF	TGTGCCAGCAGCTTAATCGGACAGGCTAAGTACTATGGCTACACCTTC
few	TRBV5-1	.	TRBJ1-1	CASSLGDTRGTEAFF	TGCGCCAGCAGCTTGGGGGACACCCGAGGCACTGAAGCTTTCTTT
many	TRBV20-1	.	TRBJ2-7	CSARGAPTYEQYF	TGCAGTGCTAGAGGAGCGCCTACCTACGAGCAGTACTTC
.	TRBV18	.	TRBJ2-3	CASSPPGQQGTQYF	TGTGCCAGCTCACCACCGGGTCAGCAAGGTACGCAGTATTTT
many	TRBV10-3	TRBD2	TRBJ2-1	CAISDPTLAGHNEQFF	TGTGCCATCAGTGATCCTACCCTAGCGGGGCACAATGAGCAGTTCTTC
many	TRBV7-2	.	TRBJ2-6	CASTFSGANVLTF	TGTGCCAGCACCTTCTCTGGGGCCAACGTCCTGACTTTC
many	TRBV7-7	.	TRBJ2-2	CASSFDPYTGELFF	TGTGCTAGCAGCTTTGACCCGTACACCGGGGAGCTGTTTTTT
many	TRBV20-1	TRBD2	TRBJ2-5	CSAAGGYLRETQYF	TGCAGTGCGGCGGGGGGATATTTGCGAGAGACCCAGTACTTC
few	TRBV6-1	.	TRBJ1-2	CASRRTEIYGYTF	TGTGCCAGCAGGAGGACAGAGATCTATGGCTACACCTTC
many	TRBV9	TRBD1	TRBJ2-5	CASSVASQGAGETQYF	TGTGCCAGCAGCGTAGCTTCCCAGGGGGCGGGGGAGACCCAGTACTTC
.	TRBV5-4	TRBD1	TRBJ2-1	CASSTYTGGDEQFF	TGTGCCAGCAGCACTTACACAGGGGGCGATGAGCAGTTCTTC
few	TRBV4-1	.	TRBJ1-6	CASSQEGGNSPLHF	TGCGCCAGCAGCCAAGAAGGAGGGAATTCACCCCTCCACTTT
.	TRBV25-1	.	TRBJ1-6	CASSETSVSPLHF	TGTGCCAGCAGTGAGACCTCAGTCTCACCCCTCCACTTT
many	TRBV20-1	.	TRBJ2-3	CSAGAGSTDTQYF	TGCAGTGCTGGGGCGGGGAGCACAGATACGCAGTATTTT